This is a list of T cell receptor beta chains from one sample in a study of shared clonotypes between healthy human individuals. Repertoires were generated with immunoSEQ multiplex PCR, while TCRdb's copy carries only in-frame clones and drops some. The data contain 1,100,000 or so clones, 75% to 80% of them singletons. The sample consisted of memory CD4+ T cells from PBMCs. The receptors here all came from a man between 18 and 29 years old in good health. Some clones in this sample may be carry-over from other donors' samples. Both conserved end residues are part of each CDR3. A D gene is named only where the DNA matches it firmly. A clone size is listed for some rows: how often the clone was seen (once, few, many), or a class if it is expanded.

D gene,clone size,V gene,J gene,CDR3 protein,CDR3 DNA
.,few,TRBV7-2,TRBJ2-3,CASSLIRGGEDTQYF,TGTGCCAGCAGTCTTATCAGGGGAGGAGAAGATACGCAGTATTTT
.,.,TRBV11-2,TRBJ2-4,CASRILAKNIQYF,TGTGCCAGCCGAATCCTAGCCAAAAACATTCAGTACTTC
.,.,TRBV7-3,TRBJ2-3,CASSLGARTSTDTQYF,TGTGCCAGCAGCTTAGGAGCCAGGACGAGCACAGATACGCAGTATTTT
.,.,TRBV6-6,TRBJ1-1,CASSHRAEAFF,TGTGCCAGCAGTCACAGAGCCGAAGCTTTCTTT
.,.,TRBV15,TRBJ1-6,CATSRDTTTSPLHF,TGTGCCACCAGCAGAGATACCACCACCTCACCCCTCCACTTT
.,.,TRBV9,TRBJ2-3,CASSVAGSTDTQYF,TGTGCCAGCAGCGTGGCGGGAAGCACAGATACGCAGTATTTT
.,once,TRBV6-6,TRBJ2-1,CASSYPSAYPYNEQFF,TGTGCCAGCAGTTATCCTAGCGCATATCCCTACAATGAGCAGTTCTTC
TRBD1,few,TRBV5-4,TRBJ2-3,CASSFRQGGSTDTQYF,TGTGCCAGCAGCTTCCGACAGGGGGGTAGCACAGATACGCAGTATTTT
.,.,TRBV19,TRBJ1-5,CASTGLGLGQPQHF,TGTGCCAGTACAGGTCTCGGGTTGGGGCAGCCCCAGCATTTT
.,.,TRBV28,TRBJ2-5,CATKHRESARTQYF,TGTGCCACCAAACACCGGGAAAGTGCGCGGACCCAGTACTTC
TRBD1,.,TRBV10-3,TRBJ1-1,CAIKPGQGNTEAFF,TGTGCCATCAAGCCGGGACAGGGTAACACTGAAGCTTTCTTT
.,few,TRBV6-1,TRBJ1-5,CASSVYSNQPQHF,TGTGCCAGCAGTGTTTATAGCAATCAGCCCCAGCATTTT
.,.,TRBV4-3,TRBJ1-4,CASSQDPGTFEKLFF,TGCGCCAGCAGCCAGGACCCGGGTACTTTCGAAAAACTGTTTTTT
TRBD1,.,TRBV4-1,TRBJ1-2,CASSQGAGTGLYGYTF,TGCGCCAGCAGCCAAGGCGCCGGGACAGGCCTCTATGGCTACACCTTC
.,.,TRBV7-2,TRBJ2-4,CASSLGGAGAKNIQYF,TGTGCCAGCAGCTTAGGGGGGGCCGGGGCCAAAAACATTCAGTACTTC
.,few,TRBV10-3,TRBJ1-1,CAISDPVRITEAFF,TGTGCCATCAGTGACCCTGTCAGGATCACTGAAGCTTTCTTT
.,.,TRBV7-3,TRBJ1-1,CASSLAGAETEAFF,TGTGCCAGCAGCTTAGCCGGGGCGGAGACTGAAGCTTTCTTT
.,.,TRBV6-1,TRBJ2-1,CASRGDRYNEQFF,TGTGCCAGCAGAGGCGACAGATACAATGAGCAGTTCTTC
.,.,TRBV7-2,TRBJ2-4,CASSQIAKNIQYF,TGTGCCAGCAGCCAGATAGCCAAAAACATTCAGTACTTC
.,.,TRBV7-3,TRBJ2-7,CASSTSLYSEQYF,TGTGCCAGCAGCACCTCTCTTTATTCTGAGCAGTACTTC
.,.,TRBV28,TRBJ1-1,CASRPPGSDTEAFF,TGTGCCAGCAGACCCCCGGGTTCGGACACTGAAGCTTTCTTT
TRBD1,.,TRBV28,TRBJ1-4,CASSIFRRDSLNEKLFF,TGTGCCAGCAGTATTTTTCGACGGGACAGCCTGAATGAAAAACTGTTTTTT
.,.,TRBV2,TRBJ2-7,CASSGGQGLYEQYF,TGTGCCAGCAGCGGGGGGCAGGGCTTGTACGAGCAGTACTTC
.,.,TRBV2,TRBJ1-1,CASTRGVNTEAFF,TGTGCCAGCACCCGGGGGGTTAACACTGAAGCTTTCTTT
.,.,TRBV2,TRBJ2-5,CASSGGYAQETQYF,TGTGCCAGCAGTGGGGGCTACGCCCAAGAGACCCAGTACTTC